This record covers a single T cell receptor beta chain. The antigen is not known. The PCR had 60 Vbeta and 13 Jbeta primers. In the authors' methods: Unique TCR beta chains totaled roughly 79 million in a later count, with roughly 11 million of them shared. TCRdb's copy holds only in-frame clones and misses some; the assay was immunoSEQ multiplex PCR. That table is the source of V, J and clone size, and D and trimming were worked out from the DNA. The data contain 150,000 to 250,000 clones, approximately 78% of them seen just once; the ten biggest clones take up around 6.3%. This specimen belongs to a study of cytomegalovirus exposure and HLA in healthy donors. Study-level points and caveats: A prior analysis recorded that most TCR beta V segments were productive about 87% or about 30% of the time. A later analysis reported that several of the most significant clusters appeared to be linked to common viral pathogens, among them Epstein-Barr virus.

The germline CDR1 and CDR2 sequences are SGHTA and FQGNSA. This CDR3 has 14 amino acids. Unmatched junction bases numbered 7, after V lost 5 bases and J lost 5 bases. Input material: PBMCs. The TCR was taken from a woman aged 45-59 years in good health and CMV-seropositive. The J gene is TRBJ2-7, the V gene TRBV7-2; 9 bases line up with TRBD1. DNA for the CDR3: TGTGCCAGCAGCCTTCGGACAGGGGCGCACGAGCAGTACTTC. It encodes CASSLRTGAHEQYF.